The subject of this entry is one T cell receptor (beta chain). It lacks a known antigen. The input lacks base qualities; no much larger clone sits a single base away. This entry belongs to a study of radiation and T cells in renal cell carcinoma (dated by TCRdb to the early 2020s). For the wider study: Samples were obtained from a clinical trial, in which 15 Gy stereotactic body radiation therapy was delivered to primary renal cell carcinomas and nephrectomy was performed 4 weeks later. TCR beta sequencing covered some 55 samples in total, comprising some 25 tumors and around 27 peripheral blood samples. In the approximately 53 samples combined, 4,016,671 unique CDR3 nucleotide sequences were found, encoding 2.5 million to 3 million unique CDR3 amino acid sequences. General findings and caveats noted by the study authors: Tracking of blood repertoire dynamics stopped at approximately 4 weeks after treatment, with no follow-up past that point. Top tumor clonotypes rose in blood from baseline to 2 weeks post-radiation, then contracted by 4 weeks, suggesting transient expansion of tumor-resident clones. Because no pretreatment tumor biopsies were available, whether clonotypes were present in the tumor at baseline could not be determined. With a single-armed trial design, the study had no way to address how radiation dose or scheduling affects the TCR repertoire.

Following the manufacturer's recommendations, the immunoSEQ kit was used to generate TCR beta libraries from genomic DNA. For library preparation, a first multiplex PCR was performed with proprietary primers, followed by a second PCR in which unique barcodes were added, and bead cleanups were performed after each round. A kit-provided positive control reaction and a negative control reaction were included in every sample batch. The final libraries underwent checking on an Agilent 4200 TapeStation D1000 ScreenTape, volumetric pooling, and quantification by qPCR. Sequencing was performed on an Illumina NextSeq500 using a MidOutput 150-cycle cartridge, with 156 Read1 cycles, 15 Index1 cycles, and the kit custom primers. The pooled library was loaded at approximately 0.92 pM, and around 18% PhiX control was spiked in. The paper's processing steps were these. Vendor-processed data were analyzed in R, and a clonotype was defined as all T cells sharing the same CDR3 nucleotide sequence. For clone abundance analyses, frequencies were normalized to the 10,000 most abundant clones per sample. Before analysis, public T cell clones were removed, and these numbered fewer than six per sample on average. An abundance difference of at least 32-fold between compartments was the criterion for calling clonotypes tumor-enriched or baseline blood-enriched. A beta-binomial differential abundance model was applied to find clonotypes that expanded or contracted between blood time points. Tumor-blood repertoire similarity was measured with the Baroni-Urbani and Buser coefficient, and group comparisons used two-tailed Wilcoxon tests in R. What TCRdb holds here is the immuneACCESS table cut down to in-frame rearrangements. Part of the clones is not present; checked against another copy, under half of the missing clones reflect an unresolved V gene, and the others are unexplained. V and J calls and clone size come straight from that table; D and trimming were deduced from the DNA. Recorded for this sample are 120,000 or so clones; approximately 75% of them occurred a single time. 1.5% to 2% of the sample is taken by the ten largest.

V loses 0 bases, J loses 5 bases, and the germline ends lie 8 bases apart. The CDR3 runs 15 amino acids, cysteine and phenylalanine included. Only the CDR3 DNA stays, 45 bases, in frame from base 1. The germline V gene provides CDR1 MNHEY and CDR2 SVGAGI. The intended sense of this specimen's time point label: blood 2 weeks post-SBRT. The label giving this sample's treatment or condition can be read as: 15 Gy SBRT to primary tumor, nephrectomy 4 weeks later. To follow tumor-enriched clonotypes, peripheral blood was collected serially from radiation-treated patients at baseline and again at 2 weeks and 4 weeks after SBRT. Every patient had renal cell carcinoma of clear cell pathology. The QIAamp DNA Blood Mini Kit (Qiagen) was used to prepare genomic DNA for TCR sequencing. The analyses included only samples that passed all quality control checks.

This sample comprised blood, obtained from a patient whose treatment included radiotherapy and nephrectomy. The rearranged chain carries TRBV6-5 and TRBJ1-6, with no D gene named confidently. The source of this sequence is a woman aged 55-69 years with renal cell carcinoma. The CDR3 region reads CASSYSRQDNSPLHF. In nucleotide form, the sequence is TGTGCCAGCAGTTACTCGAGGCAGGATAATTCACCCCTCCACTTT.